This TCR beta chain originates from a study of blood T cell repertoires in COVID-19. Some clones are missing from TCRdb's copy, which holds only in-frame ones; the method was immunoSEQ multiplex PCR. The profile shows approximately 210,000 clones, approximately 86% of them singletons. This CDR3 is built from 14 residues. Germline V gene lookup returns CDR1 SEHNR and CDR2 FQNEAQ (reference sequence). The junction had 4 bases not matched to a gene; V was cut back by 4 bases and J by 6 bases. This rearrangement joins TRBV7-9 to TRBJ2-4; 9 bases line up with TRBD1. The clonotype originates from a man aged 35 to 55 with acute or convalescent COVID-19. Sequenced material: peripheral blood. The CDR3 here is CASSSMGQGNIQYF. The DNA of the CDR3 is TGTGCCAGCAGCTCAATGGGACAGGGAAACATTCAGTACTTC.